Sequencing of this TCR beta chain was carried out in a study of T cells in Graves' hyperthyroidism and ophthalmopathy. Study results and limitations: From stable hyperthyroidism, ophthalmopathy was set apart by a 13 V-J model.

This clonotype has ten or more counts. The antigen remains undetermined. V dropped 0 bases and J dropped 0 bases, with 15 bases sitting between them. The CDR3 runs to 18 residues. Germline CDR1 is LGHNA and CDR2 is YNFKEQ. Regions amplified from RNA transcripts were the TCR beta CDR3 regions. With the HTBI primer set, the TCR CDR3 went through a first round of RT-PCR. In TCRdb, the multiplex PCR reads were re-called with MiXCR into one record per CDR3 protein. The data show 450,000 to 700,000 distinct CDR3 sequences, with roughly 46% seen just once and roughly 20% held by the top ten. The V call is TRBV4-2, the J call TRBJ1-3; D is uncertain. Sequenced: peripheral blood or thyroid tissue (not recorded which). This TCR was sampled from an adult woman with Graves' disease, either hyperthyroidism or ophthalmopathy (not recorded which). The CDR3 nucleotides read TGTGCCAGCAGCCAAGATTTAGGCAGCCCTTCCTCTGGAAACACCATATATTTT. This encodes CASSQDLGSPSSGNTIYF.